This TCR beta chain was identified during a study of PD-L1 blockade in urothelial cancer. Study overall: Blood analysis took place 3 weeks (second dose) and 6 weeks after treatment start. T cells were recovered from blood samples at a median of roughly 130,000. Study-wide findings and caveats: Expansion of tumor-associated blood clones at 3 weeks was greater in durable-benefit patients.

As to time point: peripheral blood 6 weeks after treatment start. Points on this clone: Its antigen remains unidentified.

The junction had 7 bases not matched to a gene; V was cut back by 6 bases and J by 1 base. The CDR3 covers 15 residues. Germline V gene lookup returns CDR1 MNHEY and CDR2 SMNVEV (reference sequence). Method: immunoSEQ multiplex PCR; TCRdb's copy keeps in-frame clones and lacks some. The data show 40,000 to 55,000 clones, 75% to 90% seen once. The chain couples TRBV27 to TRBJ1-1, with TRBD1 matching over 8 bases. The specimen comprised PBMCs, sampled around atezolizumab (anti-PD-L1) treatment. The origin of this receptor is a man between 60 and 75 years old with urothelial cancer. The CDR3 loop is CASRSRTGKNTEAFF. For the CDR3, the DNA is TGTGCCAGCAGATCACGGACAGGGAAGAACACTGAAGCTTTCTTT.